The present entry profiles one T cell receptor (beta chain) with its context. This specimen belongs to a study of blood T cell repertoires in COVID-19. Turning to the study itself: Italy, Spain and the United States were the sources of the convalescent and acute COVID-19 samples. PBMCs, B-cell-depleted T cells, or T cells provided the cDNA or gDNA that made up the material.

The CDR3 is 13 residues long. Repertoires were generated with immunoSEQ multiplex PCR, while TCRdb's copy carries only in-frame clones and drops some. Of tens of thousands of clones in the sample, roughly 80% were seen once. V usage is TRBV12-2 and J usage is TRBJ1-1. TRBV12-2 is listed as a pseudogene. The clonotype comes from a man aged 70 or older with acute or convalescent COVID-19. What was sequenced was peripheral blood. This chain's CDR3 is CASRLVSGPEAFF. The CDR3 DNA follows: TGTGCAAGTCGCTTAGTCTCGGGTCCTGAAGCTTTCTTT.